What follows are 2 T cell receptor beta chains derived from one specimen sequenced in a study of cytomegalovirus exposure and HLA in healthy donors. PCR used 60 Vbeta primers and 13 Jbeta primers. Clones were sequenced by immunoSEQ multiplex PCR, and TCRdb holds only the in-frame ones, with some missing. The sample has 150,000 to 200,000 clones, 75% to 85% seen once. Sequenced sample: PBMCs. The source is a man younger than 40 in good health and CMV-seronegative.

The rearrangement uses TRBV19 and TRBJ1-1, with D unresolved. CDR1 and CDR2 from the germline V gene are LNHDA and SQIVND (reference sequence). The CDR3 has 16 residues. The V end was cut by 0 bases, the J end by 3 bases, with 14 bases between. CDR3 region: CASSIDKRRGDTEAFF. For the CDR3, the DNA is TGTGCCAGTAGTATAGATAAAAGGAGAGGAGACACTGAAGCTTTCTTT.

The rearrangement links TRBV5-1 to TRBJ2-5, with D unresolved. With 0 bases removed from V and 2 bases from J, the gap between germline ends came to 8 bases. Germline CDR1 is SGHRS and CDR2 is YFSETQ. The CDR3 has 14 residues. The DNA for the CDR3 is TGCGCCAGCAGCTTGGGCGGAAAACAAGAGACCCAGTACTTC. Its protein product is CASSLGGKQETQYF.